The 30 T cell receptor beta chains reported below all come from one sample, sequenced in a study of PD-1 blockade in mismatch repair-deficient tumors. These receptors are not linked to any known antigen. The assay was immunoSEQ multiplex PCR, and TCRdb's table has in-frame clones only and misses some. The sample has fewer than 13,000 clones, 90% to 95% seen once; the top ten hold 9.7%. Time point indicated: approximately 11-day in vitro stimulation with candidate neoantigen peptide 3. The sequenced sample was cells cultured in vitro, obtained from a patient treated with pembrolizumab. The receptors here all came from an adult with mismatch repair-deficient cancer.

This clone occurred once. Here the CDR3 DNA reads TGTGCCTGGGCCGGGGAGAATGGCTACACCTTC. It yields the protein CAWAGENGYTF. V gene TRBV30 combines with J gene TRBJ1-2; no clear D gene. The germline V gene has CDR1 GTSNPN and CDR2 SVGIG (reference sequence). The germline V and J ends were trimmed by 5 bases and 6 bases, with 10 bases remaining between them. This CDR3 comprises 11 residues.

The chain employs TRBV18 and TRBJ1-1; D call uncertain. CDR1 and CDR2 from the germline V gene are KGHSH and LQKENI. The V end was cut by 0 bases, the J end by 4 bases, with 9 bases between. The CDR3 contains 14 residues. As DNA, the CDR3 is TGTGCCAGCTCACCACCAGGGCGTAGCACTGAAGCTTTCTTT. This codes for CASSPPGRSTEAFF.

The gene calls are TRBV28 and TRBJ2-7, with no clear D. With 5 bases removed from V and 5 bases from J, the gap between germline ends came to 4 bases. There are 10 residues in the CDR3. The germline CDR1 and CDR2 sequences are MDHEN and SYDVKM. The CDR3 DNA is TGTGCCAGCAGTGTGGACGAGCAGTACTTC. Its protein product is CASSVDEQYF.

The chain employs TRBV11-3 and TRBJ2-1; 7 bases agree with TRBD1. Germline CDR1 is SGHNT and CDR2 is YENEEA. The V and J ends lost 6 bases and 9 bases, in that order; junction bases with no gene match: 5. The CDR3 spans 12 residues. CDR3 nucleotides: TGTGCCAGCAGTTATACAGGGGTTGAGCAGTTCTTC. It translates to CASSYTGVEQFF.

The chain joins TRBV4-1 to TRBJ2-5; 7 bases are a match to TRBD2. The germline V gene has CDR1 MGHRA and CDR2 YSYEKL. This CDR3 spans 13 amino acids. V lost 4 bases and J lost 7; bases outside the gene matches: 6. The CDR3 loop reads CASSPKREGTQYF. The CDR3 DNA follows: TGCGCCAGCAGCCCGAAGCGGGAAGGGACCCAGTACTTC.

This chain links TRBV5-1 with TRBJ2-5; D is perhaps TRBD1 (5 bases). Germline V gives CDR1 SGHRS, CDR2 YFSETQ. The CDR3 is made up of 15 amino acids. The germline V and J ends were trimmed by 4 bases and 1 base, with 14 bases remaining between them. The CDR3 sequence is CASSQSPRAQETQYF. The CDR3, as DNA: TGCGCCAGCAGCCAAAGCCCCAGGGCCCAAGAGACCCAGTACTTC.

This chain links TRBV27 with TRBJ2-7; TRBD2 is a possible D gene (6 bases). The germline V and J ends were trimmed by 6 bases and 0 bases, with 9 bases remaining between them. CDR1 and CDR2 from the germline V gene are MNHEY and SMNVEV (reference sequence). This CDR3 has 13 amino acids. CDR3 sequence reads: CASREGSSYEQYF. The DNA of the CDR3 is TGTGCCAGCAGGGAGGGGAGCTCCTACGAGCAGTACTTC.

The chain recombines TRBV7-6 with TRBJ1-1, with 7 bases identical to TRBD1. The CDR3 has 15 amino acids. Germline V gene lookup returns CDR1 SGHVS and CDR2 FNYEAQ. With V trimmed by 2 bases and J by 1 base, 4 bases remained unmatched. CDR3 protein: CASSLIAGGNTEAFF. The DNA for the CDR3 is TGTGCCAGCAGCTTAATCGCAGGGGGGAACACTGAAGCTTTCTTT.

V gene TRBV27 combines with J gene TRBJ2-5; D gene uncertain. The J call may be faulty, since TRBJ2-7 better matches the DNA end. This CDR3 comprises 13 residues. Germline values: CDR1 MNHEY, CDR2 SMNVEV (reference sequence). The CDR3 here is CASSLGLLYEQYF. The DNA for the CDR3 is TGTGCCAGCAGTTTAGGCCTACTATACGAGCAGTACTTC.

V usage is TRBV19 and J usage is TRBJ1-1, with D perhaps matching TRBD1 (6 bases). CDR1 is LNHDA, CDR2 SQIVND, per germline (reference sequence). The CDR3 length is 14 residues. Trimming shortened V by 5 bases and J by 3 bases, and 13 bases separated the two germline ends. CDR3 sequence reads: CASSPKGGDTEAFF. The CDR3 DNA reads as TGTGCCAGTAGTCCAAAAGGGGGAGACACTGAAGCTTTCTTT.

This clone was counted a few times. This chain links TRBV9 with TRBJ2-3; 7 nucleotides match TRBD1. The CDR3 loop spans 16 amino acids. The J segment lost 2 bases and the V segment lost 0 bases, leaving 6 bases of the junction unmatched. Germline V lookup: CDR1 SGDLS, CDR2 YYNGEE. CDR3 in amino acids: CASSVDIRGNTDTQYF. The CDR3 DNA follows: TGTGCCAGCAGCGTAGATATCAGGGGGAACACAGATACGCAGTATTTT.

The chain combines TRBV7-3 with TRBJ2-3, with 10 bases matching TRBD2. Germline CDR1 SGHTA, CDR2 FQGTGA. The CDR3 loop spans 13 amino acids. V was pared by 6 bases and J by 6 bases, with 3 bases of the junction left unmatched. This chain's CDR3 is CASRLAGTDTQYF. In DNA form, the CDR3 reads TGTGCCAGCAGACTAGCGGGAACCGATACGCAGTATTTT.

The rearrangement uses TRBV15 and TRBJ1-1; D uncertain. This CDR3 is built from 12 residues. The V gene lost 4 bases and the J gene lost 3 bases, with 6 bases spanning the gap. Looked up from germline, CDR1 is LNHNV and CDR2 is YYDKDF (reference sequence). The CDR3 DNA reads TGTGCCACCAGCAAAAGGGACACTGAAGCTTTCTTT. Amino acid sequence: CATSKRDTEAFF. Filled out from reference TRBV15 and TRBJ1-1, the complete variable domain reads DAMVIQNPRYQVTQFGKPVTLSCSQTLNHNVMYWYQQKSSQAPKLLFHYYDKDFNNEADTPDNFQSRRPNTSFCFLDIRSPGLGDTAMYLCATSKRDTEAFFGQGTRLTVV.

The J gene is TRBJ2-3, the V gene TRBV27; D call uncertain. Looked up from germline, CDR1 is MNHEY and CDR2 is SMNVEV (reference sequence). The CDR3 has 13 amino acids. V lost 1 base to trimming and J lost 4 bases, with 6 bases between them. The CDR3 DNA reads as TGTGCCAGCAGTTTATTTTTGGCAGATACGCAGTATTTT. Its translation is CASSLFLADTQYF.

The rearrangement joins TRBV6-6 to TRBJ1-1, with 7 bases aligning to TRBD1. Germline CDR1 reads MNHNY; CDR2 reads SVGAGI (reference sequence). CDR3 length: 14 residues. The V segment lost 6 bases and the J segment 1 base; nucleotides outside the gene matches: 5. The chain's CDR3 is CASSETGRNTEAFF. The CDR3 DNA reads TGTGCCAGCAGCGAGACAGGGAGGAACACTGAAGCTTTCTTT.

This chain links TRBV7-6 with TRBJ2-1; the D is unclear. The CDR3 consists of 12 residues. CDR1 SGHVS and CDR2 FNYEAQ come from the germline V gene. Trimming removed 4 bases from V and 15 bases from J, with 16 bases in between. Here the CDR3 reads CASSSSSPQTFF. The CDR3 DNA reads TGTGCCAGCAGCTCCTCGTCCCCCCAAACGTTCTTC.

This clone appeared once. The chain links TRBV4-1 to TRBJ2-1; TRBD2 agrees at 11 bases. The CDR3 runs 16 residues. Losses at the gene ends were 3 bases for V and 7 bases for J; bases not matched to a gene: 8. The germline V gene has CDR1 MGHRA and CDR2 YSYEKL. In DNA form, the CDR3 reads TGCGCCAGCAGCCATTCGACTAGCGGGGAGGGTAATGAGCAGTTCTTC. It translates to CASSHSTSGEGNEQFF.

For this clone: A junction boundary mismatches the germline segment, possibly from a read error. The V call is TRBV7-7, the J call TRBJ1-3, with D hard to call. Germline assignment: CDR1 SSHAT and CDR2 FNYEAQ (reference sequence). This CDR3 has 13 residues. CDR3 amino acids: CASSPSSGNTIYF. CDR3 nucleotide sequence: TGTGCTAGCAGCCCAAGCTCTGGAAACACCATATATTTT.

This chain uses TRBV10-3 with TRBJ2-5; 11 nucleotides align to TRBD2. Germline V gene sequence: CDR1 ENHRY, CDR2 SYGVKD. This CDR3 has 15 residues. The V gene end was trimmed by 6 bases and the J gene end by 6 bases; junction bases not matched to a gene: 9. The CDR3 loop is CAISETSGITQTQYF. CDR3 sequence (DNA): TGTGCCATCAGCGAGACTAGCGGGATTACCCAGACCCAGTACTTC.

V and J are TRBV5-1 and TRBJ2-3; 10 nucleotides agree with TRBD1. The CDR3 length is 13 residues. J was trimmed by 2 bases and V by 7 bases; bases with no gene match: 1. From germline, CDR1 is SGHRS and CDR2 YFSETQ. Here the CDR3 DNA reads TGCGCCAGCGGGACAGGGGTCACAGATACGCAGTATTTT. Its translation is CASGTGVTDTQYF.

The V call is TRBV29-1, the J call TRBJ1-1; D is unclear. CDR1 and CDR2 (germline): SQVTM, ANQGSEA. V lost 4 bases and J 11 bases, leaving 11 bases between the germline ends. This CDR3 is 10 amino acids long. The CDR3 loop is CSVVVGWAFF. The DNA of the CDR3 is TGCAGCGTTGTGGTGGGCTGGGCTTTCTTT.

The chain uses TRBV30 and TRBJ2-7; D may be TRBD1 (5 bases). In germline, CDR1 is GTSNPN, CDR2 SVGIG (reference sequence). V was trimmed by 3 bases and J by 0 bases, leaving 15 bases between them. The CDR3 runs to 15 residues. The CDR3 sequence: CAWRTRGPSSYEQYF. In nucleotides, the CDR3 is TGTGCCTGGAGAACAAGGGGTCCGAGCTCCTACGAGCAGTACTTC.

This chain uses TRBV28 with TRBJ2-7, with D unclear. Trimming pared 3 bases from V and 5 bases from J, leaving 14 bases between. The CDR3 has 14 residues. Germline CDR1 is MDHEN and CDR2 is SYDVKM. The CDR3 here is CASSLSADEDEQYF. In DNA form, the CDR3 reads TGTGCCAGCAGTTTGTCAGCTGATGAGGACGAGCAGTACTTC.

The chain combines TRBV23-1 with TRBJ2-6, with D perhaps TRBD1 (5 bases). TRBV23-1 is labeled an ORF, and its function is uncertain. The CDR3 contains 16 residues. The V end lost 4 bases, the J end lost 0 bases, and 10 bases lay between the germline ends. CDR3 protein: CASSPRQRSGANVLTF. In nucleotides, the CDR3 is TGCGCCAGCAGTCCGAGACAGCGCTCTGGGGCCAACGTCCTGACTTTC.

The rearrangement links TRBV18 to TRBJ1-2, with TRBD1 identical over 9 bases. This CDR3 comprises 14 residues. Unmatched junction bases numbered 7, after V lost 1 base and J lost 10 bases. Germline values: CDR1 KGHSH, CDR2 LQKENI. CDR3 DNA sequence: TGTGCCAGCTCACCACAGGACAGGGGAATTGCCTACACCTTC. Its translation is CASSPQDRGIAYTF.

This rearrangement joins TRBV20-1 to TRBJ1-1; the D gene is possibly TRBD1 (5 bases). This CDR3 comprises 11 residues. The V end was cut by 6 bases, the J end by 0 bases, with 5 bases between. Germline V gene data show CDR1 as DFQATT and CDR2 as SNEGSKA (reference sequence). CDR3 nucleotide sequence: TGCAGTGCAGGGGTGAACACTGAAGCTTTCTTT. Protein sequence: CSAGVNTEAFF.

J is TRBJ2-7 and V is TRBV23-1; TRBD1 aligns across 7 bases. TRBV23-1 is annotated as an ORF whose role is uncertain. With 0 bases clipped from V and 0 bases from J, the junction kept 2 bases outside the gene matches. The CDR3 consists of 15 residues. As DNA, the CDR3 is TGCGCCAGCAGTCAATCGGGGACAGACTCCTACGAGCAGTACTTC. As protein: CASSQSGTDSYEQYF.

The chain recombines TRBV12-5 with TRBJ1-1; TRBD1 aligns across 10 bases. The CDR3 consists of 19 residues. V lost 0 bases, J lost 0 bases, and 10 bases stayed unmatched. The germline CDR1 and CDR2 sequences are LGHNT and FRNRAP. CDR3 loop: CASGLVLDRGQGMNTEAFF. The CDR3 DNA sequence: TGTGCTAGTGGTTTGGTACTGGATCGGGGACAGGGGATGAACACTGAAGCTTTCTTT. Supplemented by reference TRBV12-5 and TRBJ1-1, the full variable domain reads DARVTQTPRHKVTEMGQEVTMRCQPILGHNTVFWYRQTMMQGLELLAYFRNRAPLDDSGMPKDRFSAEMPDATLATLKIQPSEPRDSAVYFCASGLVLDRGQGMNTEAFFGQGTRLTVV.

The chain carries TRBV7-3 and TRBJ2-5, with 15 nucleotides matching TRBD2. J gave up 4 bases and V 5 bases, and 2 bases lay outside the gene matches. Germline V gene data show CDR1 as SGHTA and CDR2 as FQGTGA. The CDR3 sequence is 15 residues long. CDR3 loop: CASSRGLAGGETQYF. The CDR3 DNA reads as TGTGCCAGCAGCCGGGGACTAGCGGGAGGAGAGACCCAGTACTTC.

The chain links TRBV15 to TRBJ2-3, with 7 nucleotides matching TRBD1. The length of the CDR3 is 14 residues. The germline gives CDR1 LNHNV, CDR2 YYDKDF (reference sequence). V shed 7 bases and J 5 bases; nucleotides not matched to a gene: 9. Here the CDR3 DNA reads TGTGCCACCACCCCAGGAAGGGGGCTAGATACGCAGTATTTT. Translating it yields CATTPGRGLDTQYF. Combining the CDR3 with reference TRBV15 and TRBJ2-3 gives the whole variable domain DAMVIQNPRYQVTQFGKPVTLSCSQTLNHNVMYWYQQKSSQAPKLLFHYYDKDFNNEADTPDNFQSRRPNTSFCFLDIRSPGLGDTAMYLCATTPGRGLDTQYFGPGTRLTVL.